This T cell receptor (beta chain) was captured in a study of patients and donors after allogeneic stem cell transplantation. Germline assignment: CDR1 MGHDK and CDR2 SYGVNS. Trimming shortened V by 1 base and J by 5 bases, and 11 bases separated the two germline ends. The CDR3 length is 15 residues. Only a few counts were recorded for this clonotype. Each CDR3 protein is one row after TCRdb ran MiXCR on the RT-PCR reads. The sample comprises approximately 150,000 distinct CDR3 sequences, 30% of which are singletons, and approximately 3% rests with the top ten. The material sequenced was blood, either unsorted or a sorted T cell fraction (not recorded which). This TCR was sampled from a human donor who was either an allogeneic HSCT recipient or a stem cell or donor lymphocyte infusion donor (not recorded which). It is not recorded whose cells these are; they may come from a transplant donor. The chain joins TRBV25-1 to TRBJ1-4; D not resolved. DNA for the CDR3: TGTGCCAGCAGTGAATCGGGAGGAGCGAATGAAAAACTGTTTTTT. Its translation: CASSESGGANEKLFF.